This record looks at one T cell receptor beta chain sequence and its context. Germline trimming cut 4 bases from V and 0 bases from J; bases unmatched to any gene: 3. Germline V gene sequence: CDR1 SNHLY, CDR2 FYNNEI. CDR3 length equals 15 residues. Produced via immunoSEQ multiplex PCR; TCRdb's table is partial and in-frame only. The table records tens of thousands of clones, roughly 90% of them present only once. The data were obtained in a study of control samples from healthy donors and cancer patients. The chain joins TRBV2 to TRBJ2-1; 7 bases agree with TRBD1. Sequencing used PBMCs. This clonotype was obtained from a woman aged 55-75 years with head and neck cancer. This chain's CDR3 is CASSAGQSSYNEQFF. The CDR3 nucleotides read TGTGCCAGCAGTGCGGGACAGAGCTCCTACAATGAGCAGTTCTTC. Filled out from reference TRBV2 and TRBJ2-1, the complete variable domain reads EPEVTQTPSHQVTQMGQEVILRCVPISNHLYFYWYRQILGQKVEFLVSFYNNEISEKSEIFDDQFSVERPDGSNFTLKIRSTKLEDSAMYFCASSAGQSSYNEQFFGPGTRLTVL.